This T cell receptor (beta chain) was captured in a study of CD8 T cells in ankylosing spondylitis. Study conclusions and caveats: Clones tied to disease were said to be significantly enriched in matched ankylosing spondylitis synovial fluid. Peripheral blood held disease-linked clones only at relatively low frequency, and these were CD8+. Made up of under 10 highly homologous variants, a TCR beta motif appeared characteristic of ankylosing spondylitis blood.

Of note for this clonotype: Its specificity is not known.

TCR beta libraries were made by quantitative 5'-RACE with molecular barcodes. TCRdb redid the calling of the 5' RACE reads with MiXCR, one entry per CDR3 protein. The sample has more than 500,000 distinct CDR3 sequences; roughly 5.2% are singletons. Germline CDR1 and CDR2: LNHDA and SQIVND (reference sequence). Deletions cut 3 bases from V and 5 bases from J, with 8 bases between. The CDR3 runs 14 residues. The rearrangement joins TRBV19 to TRBJ1-6; D unclear. Material for sequencing was blood, either unsorted or a sorted T cell fraction (not recorded which). The sequence was collected from a male donor with ankylosing spondylitis. CDR3 region: CASSIAPDNSPLHF. CDR3 coding DNA: TGTGCCAGTAGTATTGCCCCGGATAATTCACCCCTCCACTTT.